A selection of T cell receptor beta chains follows, all from one sample in a study of shared T cell receptors in the human thymus. Produced via immunoSEQ multiplex PCR; TCRdb's table is partial and in-frame only. The sample contains roughly 710,000 clones, over 75% of which appear only once. These data also featured in a second study, about human thymus T cells.

The sequencing input was thymocytes. The source is a girl less than two years old with a congenital heart defect. Each CDR3 is given with its conserved first and last residue. D genes are given only for firm matches. Rows may omit the clone size; those that give it use once, few, many or a size class.

15	-	TRBD2	TRBJ2-3	TRBV6-5	TGTGCCAGCAGTTACGGGGGGGAGGCCACAGATACGCAGTATTTT	CASSYGGEATDTQYF
18	-	-	TRBJ1-5	TRBV5-6	TGTGCCAGCAGCTCCACCTCGAGGGATGCCCATAGCAATCAGCCCCAGCATTTT	CASSSTSRDAHSNQPQHF
13	-	-	TRBJ1-2	TRBV5-4	TGTGCCAGCAGCTTTAAGAGATACTATGGCTACACCTTC	CASSFKRYYGYTF
16	few	TRBD2	TRBJ2-3	TRBV5-6	TGTGCCAGCAGCCGGAGGAGCGGGGGTAGCACAGATACGCAGTATTTT	CASSRRSGGSTDTQYF
14	-	-	TRBJ1-2	TRBV7-8	TGTGCCAGCAGCTTAGTTCACGGGTTCTATGGCTACACCTTC	CASSLVHGFYGYTF
17	-	TRBD1	TRBJ2-2	TRBV10-3	TGTGCCATCAGTGATATTCGGGGCAGGGGGCAAACCGGGGAGCTGTTTTTT	CAISDIRGRGQTGELFF
17	-	-	TRBJ1-1	TRBV5-1	TGCGCCAGCAGCTTGGCCGGGTTCGGTTGGGGGGGCGCTGAAGCTTTCTTT	CASSLAGFGWGGAEAFF
16	-	TRBD2	TRBJ2-5	TRBV5-4	TGTGCCAGCAGCTTGTTTCTAGCGGGGGGGCCAGAGACCCAGTACTTC	CASSLFLAGGPETQYF
13	-	-	TRBJ1-5	TRBV5-5	TGTGCCAGCAGCTTGGACAGCCTTCAGCCCCAGCATTTT	CASSLDSLQPQHF
15	-	-	TRBJ2-1	TRBV5-1	TGCGCCAGCAGCTTAGTAGGGGTAGGAAACAATGAGCAGTTCTTC	CASSLVGVGNNEQFF
16	-	-	TRBJ2-7	TRBV7-2	TGTGCCAGCAGCCCCAACGTAAATCTCAGCTCCTACGAGCAGTACTTC	CASSPNVNLSSYEQYF
14	-	-	TRBJ2-1	TRBV7-2	TGTGCCAGCAGCCCGATGGGGACATACAATGAGCAGTTCTTC	CASSPMGTYNEQFF
17	-	-	TRBJ1-5	TRBV7-9	TGTGCCAGCAGCTTAGATCGAGGCGAGGCAGGCAATCAGCCCCAGCATTTT	CASSLDRGEAGNQPQHF
12	-	-	TRBJ1-3	TRBV18	TGTGCCAGCTCACCGCTCGAGGACACCATATATTTT	CASSPLEDTIYF
11	-	-	TRBJ2-7	TRBV29-1	TGCAGCGTTGGGGAGGAGTACGAGCAGTACTTC	CSVGEEYEQYF
13	-	TRBD1	TRBJ2-5	TRBV27	TGTGCCAGCAGTGATCAGGGGGAAGAGACCCAGTACTTC	CASSDQGEETQYF
15	-	TRBD2	TRBJ2-1	TRBV11-2	TGTGCCAGCAGCTTGGTGGGCGGGGGGTACAATGAGCAGTTCTTC	CASSLVGGGYNEQFF
13	-	TRBD1	TRBJ2-3	TRBV5-1	TGCGCCAGCAGCCCATCCAGGGGGGATACGCAGTATTTT	CASSPSRGDTQYF
15	-	-	TRBJ1-5	TRBV7-8	TGTGCCAGCAGCTGTGGCGACAATAGCAATCAGCCCCAGCATTTT	CASSCGDNSNQPQHF
15	-	-	TRBJ1-1	TRBV27	TGTGCCAGCAGTTCCACAGGCCGCGGGGTCACTGAAGCTTTCTTT	CASSSTGRGVTEAFF
17	-	TRBD1	TRBJ2-1	TRBV28	TGTGCCAGCAGTCCCGTCTCTCCCGGGACAGGGGGCGATGAGCAGTTCTTC	CASSPVSPGTGGDEQFF
16	-	-	TRBJ2-1	TRBV27	TGTGCCAGCAGTTTATTGGGGGCGGGCAGGCTCAATGAGCAGTTCTTC	CASSLLGAGRLNEQFF
16	-	TRBD2	TRBJ2-2	TRBV7-9	TGTGCCAGCAGCGCCGGGACTAGGGTGGCGGCCGGGGAGCTGTTTTTT	CASSAGTRVAAGELFF
14	-	-	TRBJ1-4	TRBV6-1	TGTGCCAGCAAGGACCTTCCAGGAGGGGAAAAACTGTTTTTT	CASKDLPGGEKLFF
19	once	-	TRBJ1-1	TRBV4-3	TGCGCCAGCAGCCATATAGGAACTGAAGCGGGGGCCCCTTTCACTGAAGCTTTCTTT	CASSHIGTEAGAPFTEAFF
16	-	-	TRBJ1-2	TRBV7-2	TGTGCCAGCAGCTTGAGCGAGGGGGGGTTAAGGAATGGCTACACCTTC	CASSLSEGGLRNGYTF
16	once	-	TRBJ2-1	TRBV9	TGTGCCAGCAGCACTCACAGGGATTTTACCTACAATGAGCAGTTCTTC	CASSTHRDFTYNEQFF
12	-	-	TRBJ1-2	TRBV27	TGTGCCAGCAGTGCCTCGGGGAGTGGCTACACCTTC	CASSASGSGYTF
15	once	TRBD1	TRBJ1-1	TRBV29-1	TGCAGCGTTGTGGACAGGGGAGGGTCGTTCACTGAAGCTTTCTTT	CSVVDRGGSFTEAFF
13	-	-	TRBJ1-1	TRBV13	TGTGCCAGCAGCTTCTACAGGGACACTGAAGCTTTCTTT	CASSFYRDTEAFF
13	-	-	TRBJ2-5	TRBV5-1	TGCGCCAGCAGCAGCGGCCACCAAGAGACCCAGTACTTC	CASSSGHQETQYF
18	-	-	TRBJ1-5	TRBV19	TGTGCCAGTATGGAGGGCATCCACGAAGGTTATAGCAATCAGCCCCAGCATTTT	CASMEGIHEGYSNQPQHF